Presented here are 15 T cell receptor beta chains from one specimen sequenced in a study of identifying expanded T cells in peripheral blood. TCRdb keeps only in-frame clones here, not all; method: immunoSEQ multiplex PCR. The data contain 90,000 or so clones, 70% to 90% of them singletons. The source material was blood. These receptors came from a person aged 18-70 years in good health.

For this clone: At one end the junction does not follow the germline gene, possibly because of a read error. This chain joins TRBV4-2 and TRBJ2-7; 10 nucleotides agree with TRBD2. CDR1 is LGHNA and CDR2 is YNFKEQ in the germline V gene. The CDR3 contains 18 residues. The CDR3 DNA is TGTGCCAGCAGTCAAGATAATAGCGGGGGGCCAAACTCCTACGAGCAGTACTTC. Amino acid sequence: CASSQDNSGGPNSYEQYF.

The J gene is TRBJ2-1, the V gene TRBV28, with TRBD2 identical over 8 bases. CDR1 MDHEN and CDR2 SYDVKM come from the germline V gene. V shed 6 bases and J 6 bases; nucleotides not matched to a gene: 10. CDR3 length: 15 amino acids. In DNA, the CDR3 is TGTGCCAGCAGCTTCCTCGGGGGGGGCCCCAATGAGCAGTTCTTC. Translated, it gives CASSFLGGGPNEQFF.

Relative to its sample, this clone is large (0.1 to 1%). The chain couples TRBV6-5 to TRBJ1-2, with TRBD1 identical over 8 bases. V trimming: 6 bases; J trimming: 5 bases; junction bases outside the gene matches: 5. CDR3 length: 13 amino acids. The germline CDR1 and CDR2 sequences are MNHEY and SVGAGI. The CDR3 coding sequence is TGTGCCAGCAGGACTACAGGGGGATATGGCTACACCTTC. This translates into CASRTTGGYGYTF.

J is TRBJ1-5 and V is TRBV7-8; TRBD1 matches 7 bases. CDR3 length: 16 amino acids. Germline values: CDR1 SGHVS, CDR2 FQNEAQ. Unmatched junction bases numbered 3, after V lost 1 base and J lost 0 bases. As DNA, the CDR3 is TGTGCCAGCAGCTTAGAGACAGGGAATAGCAATCAGCCCCAGCATTTT. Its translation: CASSLETGNSNQPQHF.

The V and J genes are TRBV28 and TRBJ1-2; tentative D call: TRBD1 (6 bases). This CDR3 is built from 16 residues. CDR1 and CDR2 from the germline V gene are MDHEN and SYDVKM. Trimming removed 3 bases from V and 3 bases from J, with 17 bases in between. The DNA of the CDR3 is TGTGCCAGCAGTTTTGATACAGGGTTGGGGTACTATGGCTACACCTTC. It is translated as CASSFDTGLGYYGYTF.

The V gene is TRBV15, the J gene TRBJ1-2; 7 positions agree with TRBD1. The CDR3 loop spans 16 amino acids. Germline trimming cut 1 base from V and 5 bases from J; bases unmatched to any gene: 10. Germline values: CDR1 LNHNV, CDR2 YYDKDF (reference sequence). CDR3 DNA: TGTGCCACCAGCAGAGGGCGGCCGGACAGGCGTTATGGCTACACCTTC. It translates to CATSRGRPDRRYGYTF.

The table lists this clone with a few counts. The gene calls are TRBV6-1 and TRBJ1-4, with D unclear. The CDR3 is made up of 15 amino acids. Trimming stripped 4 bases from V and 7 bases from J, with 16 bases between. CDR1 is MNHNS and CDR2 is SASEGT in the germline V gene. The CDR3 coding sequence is TGTGCCAGCAGTGCGCCAGTTGACACCCGTGAAAAACTGTTTTTT. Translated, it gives CASSAPVDTREKLFF.

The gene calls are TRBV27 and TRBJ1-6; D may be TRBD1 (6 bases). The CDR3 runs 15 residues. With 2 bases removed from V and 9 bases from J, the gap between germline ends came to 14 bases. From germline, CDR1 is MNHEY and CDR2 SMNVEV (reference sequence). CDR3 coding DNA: TGTGCCAGCAGTTTACAACAGGGTCGGGGTTCACCCCTCCACTTT. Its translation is CASSLQQGRGSPLHF.

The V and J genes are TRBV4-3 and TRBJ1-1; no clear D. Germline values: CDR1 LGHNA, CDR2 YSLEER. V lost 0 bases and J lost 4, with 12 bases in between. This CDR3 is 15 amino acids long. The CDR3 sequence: CASSQDWGRTTEAFF. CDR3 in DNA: TGCGCCAGCAGCCAAGATTGGGGAAGAACCACTGAAGCTTTCTTT.

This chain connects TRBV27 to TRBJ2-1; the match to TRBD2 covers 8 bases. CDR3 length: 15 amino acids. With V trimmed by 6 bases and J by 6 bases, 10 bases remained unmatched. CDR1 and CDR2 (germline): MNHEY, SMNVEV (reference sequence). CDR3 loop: CASSAAGAFFNEQFF. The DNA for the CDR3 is TGTGCCAGCAGCGCAGCGGGGGCCTTCTTCAATGAGCAGTTCTTC.

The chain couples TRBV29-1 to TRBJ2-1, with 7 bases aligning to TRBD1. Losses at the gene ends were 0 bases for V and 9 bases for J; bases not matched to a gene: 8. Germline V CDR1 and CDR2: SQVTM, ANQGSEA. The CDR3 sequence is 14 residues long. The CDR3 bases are TGCAGCGTTGAAGATCCGGGACAGAGGGGTGAGCAGTTCTTC. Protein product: CSVEDPGQRGEQFF.

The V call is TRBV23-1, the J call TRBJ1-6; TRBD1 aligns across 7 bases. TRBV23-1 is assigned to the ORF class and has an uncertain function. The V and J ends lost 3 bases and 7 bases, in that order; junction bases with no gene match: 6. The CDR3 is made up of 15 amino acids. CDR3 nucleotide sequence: TGCGCCAGCAGTCACAAGACAGGGTCCAATTCACCCCTCCACTTT. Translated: CASSHKTGSNSPLHF.

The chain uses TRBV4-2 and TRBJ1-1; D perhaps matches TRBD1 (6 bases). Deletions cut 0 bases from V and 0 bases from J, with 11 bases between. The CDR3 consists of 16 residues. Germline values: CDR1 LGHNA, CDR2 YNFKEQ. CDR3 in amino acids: CASSQDLYRVNTEAFF. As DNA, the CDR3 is TGTGCCAGCAGCCAAGATCTGTACAGGGTGAACACTGAAGCTTTCTTT.

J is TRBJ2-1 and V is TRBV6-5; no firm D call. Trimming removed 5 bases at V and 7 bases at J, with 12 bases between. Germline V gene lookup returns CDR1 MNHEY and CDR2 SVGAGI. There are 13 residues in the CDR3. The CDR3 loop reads CASSLLLGNEQFF. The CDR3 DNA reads TGTGCCAGCAGTCTTTTATTAGGGAATGAGCAGTTCTTC.

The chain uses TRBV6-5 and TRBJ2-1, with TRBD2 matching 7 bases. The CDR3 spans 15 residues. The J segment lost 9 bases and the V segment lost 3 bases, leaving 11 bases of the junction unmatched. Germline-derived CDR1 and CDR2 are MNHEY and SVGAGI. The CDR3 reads CASSYLLAPPGEQFF. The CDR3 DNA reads TGTGCCAGCAGTTATTTACTAGCGCCGCCGGGTGAGCAGTTCTTC.